Below, 5 T cell receptor beta chains from the same sample are listed, as sequenced in a study of T-cell reconstitution after alpha-beta-depleted transplantation in children. A library of TCRbeta sequences, prepared with unique molecular identifiers, was generated. Each CDR3 protein gets one entry after TCRdb re-called the PCR reads with MiXCR. The sample has roughly 190,000 distinct CDR3 sequences; about 14% are singletons. The source material was PBMCs from the stem cell graft donor, sampled from the stem cell graft. All receptors derive from a human donor who donated a stem cell graft to a child with acute lymphoblastic leukemia.

Here the CDR3 reads CASMTGGELGNEQFF. CDR3 DNA: TGTGCCAGTATGACAGGGGGCGAGTTGGGGAATGAGCAGTTCTTC. The chain joins TRBV19 to TRBJ2-1, with TRBD1 matching over 10 bases. V lost 7 bases to trimming and J lost 7 bases; unmatched junction nucleotides: 10. Per germline, CDR1 LNHDA and CDR2 SQIVND (reference sequence). This CDR3 has 15 residues.

This clonotype has at least ten counts. J is TRBJ1-1 and V is TRBV10-3; D gene ambiguous. V lost 6 bases and J 3 bases, leaving 20 bases between the germline ends. Looked up from germline, CDR1 is ENHRY and CDR2 is SYGVKD. This CDR3 has 16 amino acids. The CDR3 sequence: CAISHPGDAGDTEAFF. The CDR3 coding sequence is TGTGCCATCAGCCATCCCGGGGATGCAGGAGACACTGAAGCTTTCTTT.

The rearrangement joins TRBV7-9 to TRBJ2-7; the D is unclear. The CDR3 is 12 amino acids. CDR1 and CDR2 (germline): SEHNR, FQNEAQ (reference sequence). The V end was cut by 4 bases, the J end by 3 bases, with 7 bases between. DNA of the CDR3: TGTGCCAGCAGCTCTTACAGCTACGAGCAGTACTTC. It codes for CASSSYSYEQYF.

This rearrangement joins TRBV7-9 to TRBJ2-1; TRBD2 matches at 7 bases. V shed 0 bases and J 3 bases; nucleotides not matched to a gene: 8. The CDR3 has 17 residues. Germline V CDR1 and CDR2: SEHNR, FQNEAQ (reference sequence). This chain's CDR3 is CASSLARQREDYNEQFF. The CDR3 nucleotides read TGTGCCAGCAGCTTAGCGCGCCAGCGGGAAGACTACAATGAGCAGTTCTTC.

This clonotype occurred a few times. The chain couples TRBV5-8 to TRBJ1-5, with D uncertain. V lost 4 bases and J lost 4, with 18 bases in between. CDR3 length equals 16 residues. Germline CDR1 is SGHTS and CDR2 is YDEGEE. The CDR3: CASSLEVRRRNQPQHF. In DNA, the CDR3 is TGTGCCAGCAGCCTAGAGGTCCGACGTCGTAATCAGCCCCAGCATTTT.